The 32 T cell receptor beta chains given below trace back to one sample, sequenced in a study of T cell responses to AZD1222 COVID-19 vaccine. Here immunoSEQ multiplex PCR was the method, and the copy in TCRdb shows in-frame clones only, minus some. Counted here are approximately 100,000 clones, 90% occurring once; the ten biggest clones make up more than 4.5%. The sample consisted of peripheral blood, taken on day 0 of AZD1222 vaccination. The receptors were sampled from an adult in good health.

The rearrangement uses TRBV3-1 (or the pseudogene TRBV3-2) and TRBJ2-7, with D maybe TRBD1 (5 bases). Trimming stripped 3 bases from V and 1 base from J, with 7 bases between. In germline, CDR1 is LGHDT, CDR2 YNNKEL (reference sequence). The CDR3 consists of 13 residues. The DNA for the CDR3 is TGTGCCAGCAGCCAGACAGTTTCCTACGAGCAGTACTTC. Its translation: CASSQTVSYEQYF.

The chain carries TRBV5-1 and TRBJ2-5, with TRBD1 as a possible D gene (6 bases). V lost 4 bases and J 2 bases, leaving 15 bases between the germline ends. The CDR3 runs to 15 residues. Germline V gene data show CDR1 as SGHRS and CDR2 as YFSETQ. The CDR3 DNA sequence: TGCGCCAGCAGCATTGACGACAGGAGTCAAGAGACCCAGTACTTC. Amino acids: CASSIDDRSQETQYF.

V usage is TRBV28 and J usage is TRBJ1-3; TRBD1 aligns across 8 bases. This CDR3 region has 14 residues. V shed 5 bases, J shed 4 bases, and the junction held 4 bases outside the gene matches. CDR1 MDHEN and CDR2 SYDVKM come from the germline V gene. DNA for the CDR3: TGTGCCAGCAGTGCTGGGACAGGCGGAAACACCATATATTTT. As protein: CASSAGTGGNTIYF.

The V call is TRBV27, the J call TRBJ2-7, with 10 bases fitting TRBD1. The germline V gene encodes CDR1 MNHEY and CDR2 SMNVEV (reference sequence). Germline trimming cut 3 bases from V and 3 bases from J; bases unmatched to any gene: 5. The CDR3 has 15 amino acids. In DNA, the CDR3 is TGTGCCAGCAGTTTCGGGACAGGGGCCTACTACGAGCAGTACTTC. This sequence encodes CASSFGTGAYYEQYF.

The rearrangement joins TRBV10-3 to TRBJ1-1, with 7 bases matching TRBD1. Looked up from germline, CDR1 is ENHRY and CDR2 is SYGVKD. The length of the CDR3 is 13 residues. J gave up 5 bases and V 8 bases, and 8 bases lay outside the gene matches. The CDR3, as DNA: TGTGCCATCCAGGGGGGCGCGGGGACTGAAGCTTTCTTT. Amino acids: CAIQGGAGTEAFF.

The J gene is TRBJ1-1, the V gene TRBV18; D gene uncertain. Trimming shortened V by 1 base and J by 3 bases, and 12 bases separated the two germline ends. The germline V gene encodes CDR1 KGHSH and CDR2 LQKENI. The CDR3 loop spans 15 amino acids. In DNA, the CDR3 is TGTGCCAGCTCACCACTTGCAGGCCAGGACACTGAAGCTTTCTTT. Translating it yields CASSPLAGQDTEAFF.

This clone was counted once. The J gene is TRBJ1-1, the V gene TRBV30; D is uncertain. There are 14 residues in the CDR3. Trimming left V 3 bases short and J 1 base short, with 12 bases between. Germline V gene lookup returns CDR1 GTSNPN and CDR2 SVGIG (reference sequence). The CDR3: CAWREGGENTEAFF. The CDR3 DNA sequence: TGTGCCTGGAGGGAGGGCGGAGAGAACACTGAAGCTTTCTTT.

This clone rates as medium-sized. The chain employs TRBV6-4 and TRBJ2-3; 11 bases line up with TRBD2. Trimming removed 5 bases from V and 1 base from J; junction bases left unmatched: 2. The germline CDR1 and CDR2 sequences are MRHNA and SNTAGT. The CDR3 spans 15 residues. The CDR3 region has the DNA TGTGCCAGCAGTAAACTAGCGGGGGGCACAGATACGCAGTATTTT. Translated: CASSKLAGGTDTQYF.

The chain recombines TRBV5-5 with TRBJ2-3; the D gene could be TRBD1 or TRBD2 (7 bases each). The V end lost 0 bases, the J end lost 3 bases, and 11 bases lay between the germline ends. This CDR3 is 15 amino acids long. Germline V lookup: CDR1 SGHKS, CDR2 YYEKEE (reference sequence). DNA of the CDR3: TGTGCCAGCAGCTTGGGACAGGGAGGGACAGATACGCAGTATTTT. Translation: CASSLGQGGTDTQYF.

The chain carries TRBV5-1 and TRBJ1-1; 10 nucleotides line up with TRBD1. Per germline, CDR1 SGHRS and CDR2 YFSETQ. The CDR3 covers 14 residues. V was clipped by 6 bases and J by 5 bases; unmatched bases: 7. DNA for the CDR3: TGCGCCAGCACAAGGGACAGGGGAGAGACTGAAGCTTTCTTT. Encoded protein: CASTRDRGETEAFF.

This chain links TRBV5-4 with TRBJ1-1; possible D gene TRBD1, 6 bases. Between the trimmed V and J ends, which lost 4 bases and 2 bases, there was a span of 9 bases. The CDR3 is 13 residues long. The germline V gene has CDR1 SGHNT and CDR2 YYREEE (reference sequence). The DNA for the CDR3 is TGTGCCAGCAGCCCGGACAGCAACACTGAAGCTTTCTTT. It specifies CASSPDSNTEAFF.

The rearrangement links TRBV7-8 to TRBJ2-3; 9 bases line up with TRBD2. The CDR3 contains 17 residues. Trimming removed 0 bases from V and 6 bases from J; junction bases left unmatched: 10. Germline V gene lookup returns CDR1 SGHVS and CDR2 FQNEAQ. As DNA, the CDR3 is TGTGCCAGCAGCTTAGCGCGGAGCGGGGGGCGTGGGGATACGCAGTATTTT. It encodes CASSLARSGGRGDTQYF. Looking up the rest from reference TRBV7-8 and TRBJ2-3 gives the full variable domain: GAGVSQSPRYKVAKRGQDVALRCDPISGHVSLFWYQQALGQGPEFLTYFQNEAQLDKSGLPSDRFFAERPEGSVSTLKIQRTQQEDSAVYLCASSLARSGGRGDTQYFGPGTRLTVL.

The J gene is TRBJ2-2, the V gene TRBV6-1, with 8 nucleotides matching TRBD1. Germline V gives CDR1 MNHNS, CDR2 SASEGT. The CDR3 runs 16 residues. The J segment lost 5 bases and the V segment lost 3 bases, leaving 8 bases of the junction unmatched. CDR3 bases: TGTGCCAGCAGTGACCCGACAGGGGCCTCAACCGGGGAGCTGTTTTTT. It translates to CASSDPTGASTGELFF.

About this clone itself: Other nucleotide sequences in the sample specify the same CDR3. This chain links TRBV4-2 with TRBJ1-1; 7 bases align to TRBD1. The CDR3 covers 14 residues. Losses at the gene ends were 3 bases for V and 1 base for J; bases not matched to a gene: 2. The V gene's germline CDR1 is LGHNA and CDR2 YNFKEQ. CDR3 sequence: CASSQAGGNTEAFF. CDR3 coding DNA: TGTGCCAGCAGCCAGGCAGGGGGGAACACTGAAGCTTTCTTT.

This chain uses TRBV23-1 with TRBJ1-2, with a tentative D call TRBD1 (5 bases). TRBV23-1 is given ORF status, its function remaining uncertain. Trimming pared 4 bases from V and 5 bases from J, leaving 20 bases between. This CDR3 has 16 amino acids. CDR3 bases: TGCGCCAGCAGTCCTGACCGAGAAAAGGGGTCTTATGGCTACACCTTC. Protein: CASSPDREKGSYGYTF.

The chain uses TRBV28 and TRBJ1-6; weak D call: TRBD1 (6 bases). CDR3 length equals 16 residues. The germline V gene has CDR1 MDHEN and CDR2 SYDVKM. V lost 1 base to trimming and J lost 9 bases, with 16 bases between them. CDR3 DNA sequence: TGTGCCAGCAGTTTATACCGAGGAGGGGGAAGTTCACCCCTCCACTTT. It yields the protein CASSLYRGGGSSPLHF.

The rearrangement uses TRBV7-6 and TRBJ2-1; 7 positions agree with TRBD1. This CDR3 is built from 14 residues. Germline V gene data show CDR1 as SGHVS and CDR2 as FNYEAQ. Trimming at V came to 1 base and at J to 9 bases, leaving 6 bases not matched to a gene. In DNA form, the CDR3 reads TGTGCCAGCAGCTTAGAGGGGGCCTGGAGTGAGCAGTTCTTC. It codes for CASSLEGAWSEQFF.

The chain combines TRBV5-1 with TRBJ2-5, with D perhaps given as TRBD1 or TRBD2 (5 bases each). Trimming removed 8 bases from V and 1 base from J, with 15 bases in between. Germline V lookup: CDR1 SGHRS, CDR2 YFSETQ. The CDR3 consists of 14 residues. The CDR3 DNA is TGCGCCAGTTCCGGGACGGCCCCCCAAGAGACCCAGTACTTC. This sequence encodes CASSGTAPQETQYF.

The J gene is TRBJ2-7, the V gene TRBV30, with TRBD1 as a possible D gene (6 bases). The CDR3 is 15 amino acids. Trimming shortened V by 1 base and J by 0 bases, and 13 bases separated the two germline ends. CDR1 and CDR2 from the germline V gene are GTSNPN and SVGIG (reference sequence). The CDR3 coding sequence is TGTGCCTGGAGTGAGGGGACGGACAGCTCCTACGAGCAGTACTTC. This gives the protein CAWSEGTDSSYEQYF.

V usage is TRBV5-4 and J usage is TRBJ2-3; D gene unclear. The CDR3 loop spans 14 amino acids. Trimming stripped 0 bases from V and 5 bases from J, with 10 bases between. Germline assignment: CDR1 SGHNT and CDR2 YYREEE (reference sequence). CDR3: CASSLDPLGDTQYF. The CDR3, as DNA: TGTGCCAGCAGCTTGGACCCCCTAGGAGATACGCAGTATTTT.

The chain couples TRBV7-9 to TRBJ1-1; no reliable D call. V lost 5 bases, J lost 6 bases, and 16 bases lay in between. The CDR3 runs to 14 residues. Germline CDR1 reads SEHNR; CDR2 reads FQNEAQ (reference sequence). The CDR3: CASSPPPTVAEAFF. The CDR3 nucleotides are TGTGCCAGCAGCCCCCCACCGACTGTGGCTGAAGCTTTCTTT.

This rearrangement joins TRBV2 to TRBJ2-2; D call uncertain. The CDR3 is 17 residues long. Germline CDR1 is SNHLY and CDR2 is FYNNEI. V was clipped by 7 bases and J by 3 bases, with 21 bases between them. CDR3 region: CASKSPKGSAHTGELFF. The CDR3 DNA sequence: TGTGCCAGCAAATCCCCCAAGGGATCTGCTCACACCGGGGAGCTGTTTTTT.

The chain joins TRBV2 to TRBJ2-7; D not resolved. Looked up from germline, CDR1 is SNHLY and CDR2 is FYNNEI. V lost 6 bases to trimming and J lost 3 bases, with 6 bases between them. This CDR3 has 11 residues. CDR3 sequence: CASSQNYEQYF. Written as DNA, the CDR3 is TGTGCCAGCAGCCAGAACTACGAGCAGTACTTC.

J is TRBJ1-1 and V is TRBV4-2; D is perhaps TRBD1 (5 bases). Per germline, CDR1 LGHNA and CDR2 YNFKEQ. Trimming shortened V by 0 bases and J by 9 bases, and 23 bases separated the two germline ends. The CDR3 covers 17 residues. The CDR3 is CASSQDQWSGTVRKAFF. CDR3 DNA sequence: TGTGCCAGCAGCCAAGATCAGTGGTCTGGGACCGTTAGAAAAGCTTTCTTT.

V usage is TRBV7-9 and J usage is TRBJ1-4, with D unclear. Looked up from germline, CDR1 is SEHNR and CDR2 is FQNEAQ (reference sequence). This CDR3 is built from 18 residues. Deletions cut 0 bases from V and 3 bases from J, with 17 bases between. The CDR3: CASSLADFGSGANEKLFF. The CDR3 bases are TGTGCCAGCAGCTTAGCGGACTTTGGGTCAGGTGCTAATGAAAAACTGTTTTTT.

J is TRBJ1-1 and V is TRBV27; D perhaps matches TRBD1 (6 bases). The V and J ends lost 3 bases and 5 bases respectively, with 19 bases between them. The CDR3 sequence is 16 residues long. The germline V gene encodes CDR1 MNHEY and CDR2 SMNVEV (reference sequence). The CDR3 loop is CASSFHRQVWGTEAFF. The CDR3, as DNA: TGTGCCAGCAGTTTCCACCGACAGGTATGGGGAACTGAAGCTTTCTTT.

The table lists this clone with a count of one. The genes are TRBV15 and TRBJ1-2, with D uncertain. The CDR3 runs 13 residues. V lost 5 bases, J lost 0 bases, and 7 bases lay in between. Per the germline V gene, CDR1 is LNHNV and CDR2 is YYDKDF (reference sequence). DNA for the CDR3: TGTGCCACCAGCCAAGATACTAACTATGGCTACACCTTC. As protein: CATSQDTNYGYTF.

The CDR3 DNA follows: TGTGCCATCAACACAGAATTAGGGGATGAGCAGTTCTTC. Its translation is CAINTELGDEQFF. The rearrangement uses TRBV10-3 and TRBJ2-1; D perhaps matches TRBD1 (5 bases). This CDR3 region has 13 residues. Deletions cut 7 bases from V and 8 bases from J, with 15 bases between. The germline V gene has CDR1 ENHRY and CDR2 SYGVKD.

The gene calls are TRBV7-2 and TRBJ1-2; D possibly corresponds to TRBD1 (5 bases). Germline CDR1 reads SGHTA; CDR2 reads FQGNSA. V lost 0 bases to trimming and J lost 4 bases, with 9 bases between them. This CDR3 is 14 amino acids long. The CDR3, as DNA: TGTGCCAGCAGCTTAGCGCGGCAGGGCTATGGCTACACCTTC. This codes for CASSLARQGYGYTF.

The chain carries TRBV9 and TRBJ2-3; D may be TRBD1 or TRBD2 (6 bases each). Per the germline V gene, CDR1 is SGDLS and CDR2 is YYNGEE. The CDR3 loop spans 14 amino acids. Trimming took 6 bases from V and 5 from J, leaving 16 bases between them. The CDR3, as DNA: TGTGCCAGCACCGAAGGGGGGTTCGGAGATACGCAGTATTTT. The encoded protein is CASTEGGFGDTQYF.

V and J are TRBV28 and TRBJ2-1; 11 nucleotides align to TRBD2. The junction had 3 bases not matched to a gene; V was cut back by 2 bases and J by 0 bases. Germline V gene data show CDR1 as MDHEN and CDR2 as SYDVKM. This CDR3 has 17 amino acids. DNA for the CDR3: TGTGCCAGCAGTTTAGTTACTAGCGGGGGCTCCTACAATGAGCAGTTCTTC. Translated: CASSLVTSGGSYNEQFF.

The V call is TRBV4-3, the J call TRBJ2-7; 8 nucleotides line up with TRBD1. Germline trimming cut 0 bases from V and 0 bases from J; bases unmatched to any gene: 16. This CDR3 spans 20 amino acids. The germline gives CDR1 LGHNA, CDR2 YSLEER. The CDR3 sequence is CASSQDLARGPETSSYEQYF. CDR3 bases: TGCGCCAGCAGCCAAGATCTGGCCAGGGGGCCCGAAACGAGCTCCTACGAGCAGTACTTC.